Shown below are 24 T cell receptor beta chains from a single sample sequenced in a study of T cell responses to AZD1222 COVID-19 vaccine. Here immunoSEQ multiplex PCR was the method, and the copy in TCRdb shows in-frame clones only, minus some. The sample holds fewer than 75,000 clones, 80% to 95% seen once. Material: peripheral blood, obtained 28 days after the second dose of the MenACWY control vaccine. These receptor sequences come from an adult who received the MenACWY meningococcal vaccine as a control.

The chain uses TRBV5-1 and TRBJ2-2; weak D call: TRBD2 (5 bases). This CDR3 contains 14 residues. Trimming stripped 3 bases from V and 5 bases from J, with 11 bases between. Germline V gene sequence: CDR1 SGHRS, CDR2 YFSETQ. The CDR3 here is CASSSNLATGELFF. The CDR3 DNA is TGCGCCAGCAGCTCCAATCTAGCTACCGGGGAGCTGTTTTTT.

The rearrangement links TRBV9 to TRBJ2-3; D unclear. The CDR3 runs 12 residues. Germline CDR1 SGDLS, CDR2 YYNGEE. Trimming removed 4 bases at V and 2 bases at J, with 5 bases between. CDR3 in DNA: TGTGCCAGCAGCCCTCCCACAGATACGCAGTATTTT. This gives the protein CASSPPTDTQYF.

This sequence joins TRBV11-2 and TRBJ1-4; D is unclear. The CDR3 is 12 residues long. Germline CDR1 and CDR2: SGHAT and FQNNGV. Trimming cost V 3 bases and J 8 bases, with 7 bases left between them. The CDR3 here is CASSFVAEKLFF. CDR3 sequence (DNA): TGTGCCAGCAGCTTCGTAGCAGAAAAACTGTTTTTT.

The J gene is TRBJ2-1, the V gene TRBV30; D is undetermined. The V end lost 0 bases, the J end lost 9 bases, and 6 bases lay between the germline ends. Per germline, CDR1 GTSNPN and CDR2 SVGIG (reference sequence). CDR3 size: 11 residues. The CDR3 here is CAWSVGGEQFF. CDR3 nucleotides: TGTGCCTGGAGTGTAGGCGGTGAGCAGTTCTTC. Based on the CDR3 plus reference TRBV30 and TRBJ2-1, the full variable domain is SQTIHQWPATLVQPVGSPLSLECTVEGTSNPNLYWYRQAAGRGLQLLFYSVGIGQISSEVPQNLSASRPQDRQFILSSKKLLLSDSGFYLCAWSVGGEQFFGPGTRLTVL.

The chain couples TRBV4-3 to TRBJ2-3, with 8 positions matching TRBD2. The CDR3 extends over 12 amino acids. The germline CDR1 and CDR2 sequences are LGHNA and YSLEER. Losses at the gene ends were 5 bases for V and 11 bases for J; bases not matched to a gene: 6. Here the CDR3 reads CASSYGTSLQYF. CDR3 DNA: TGCGCCAGCAGCTACGGGACTAGTCTGCAGTATTTT.

The chain carries TRBV5-4 and TRBJ1-3, with D possibly being TRBD1 (5 bases). The CDR3 runs 14 residues. CDR1 is SGHNT and CDR2 is YYREEE in the germline V gene (reference sequence). The V end was cut by 5 bases, the J end by 1 base, with 10 bases between. CDR3 protein: CASSSGLSGNTIYF. In DNA, the CDR3 is TGTGCCAGCAGTTCGGGGCTTTCTGGAAACACCATATATTTT.

This clone was picked up one time. The rearrangement joins TRBV5-5 to TRBJ2-2; D gene ambiguous. Germline V gene lookup returns CDR1 SGHKS and CDR2 YYEKEE (reference sequence). CDR3 length: 13 residues. V dropped 4 bases and J dropped 6 bases, with 10 bases sitting between them. The CDR3 DNA reads as TGTGCCAGCAGCGCCTTATTGGCCGGGGAGCTGTTTTTT. Translation: CASSALLAGELFF.

The chain carries TRBV11-2 and TRBJ1-1; weak D call: TRBD1 (5 bases). Trimming shortened V by 0 bases and J by 5 bases, and 10 bases separated the two germline ends. CDR1 is SGHAT and CDR2 is FQNNGV in the germline V gene. This CDR3 contains 14 residues. The CDR3, as DNA: TGTGCCAGCAGCTTAGATCTTAAGGGGACTGAAGCTTTCTTT. Translation: CASSLDLKGTEAFF.

V gene TRBV24-1 combines with J gene TRBJ2-3, with TRBD2 matching 8 bases. The length of the CDR3 is 15 residues. The ends lost 2 bases at V and 4 bases at J; junction bases unmatched: 4. The germline CDR1 and CDR2 sequences are KGHDR and SFDVKD. The CDR3 spells CATSDSRGGSDTQYF. DNA for the CDR3: TGTGCCACCAGTGATTCACGGGGGGGTTCAGATACGCAGTATTTT.

The chain carries TRBV5-6 and TRBJ2-7; D call uncertain. The V and J ends lost 0 bases and 0 bases respectively, with 10 bases between them. The germline gives CDR1 SGHDT, CDR2 YYEEEE. CDR3 length equals 15 residues. The chain's CDR3 is CASSLARVTSYEQYF. The CDR3 DNA is TGTGCCAGCAGCTTGGCACGGGTTACCTCCTACGAGCAGTACTTC.

The rearrangement links TRBV5-1 to TRBJ2-2; TRBD2 agrees at 9 bases. This CDR3 is 15 amino acids long. J was trimmed by 5 bases and V by 2 bases; bases with no gene match: 4. The germline V gene encodes CDR1 SGHRS and CDR2 YFSETQ. The CDR3 here is CASSFSGSGTGELFF. In DNA, the CDR3 is TGCGCCAGCAGCTTTAGCGGGAGTGGGACCGGGGAGCTGTTTTTT.

The rearrangement joins TRBV28 to TRBJ2-4; 11 nucleotides align to TRBD2. The V segment lost 0 bases and the J segment 5 bases; nucleotides outside the gene matches: 9. The CDR3 extends over 18 amino acids. The germline V gene encodes CDR1 MDHEN and CDR2 SYDVKM. The CDR3 DNA is TGTGCCAGCAGTTTATGGACTAGCGGGACTGTGCGGGAAAACATTCAGTACTTC. Translated, it gives CASSLWTSGTVRENIQYF.

The chain employs TRBV6-5 and TRBJ1-5; 7 bases are shared with TRBD1. V was pared by 4 bases and J by 7 bases, with 7 bases of the junction left unmatched. The germline gives CDR1 MNHEY, CDR2 SVGAGI. The CDR3 runs 14 residues. The CDR3 nucleotides read TGTGCCAGCAGTTCTAAACAGGGGAGGCAGCCCCAGCATTTT. It is translated as CASSSKQGRQPQHF.

Only a few counts were recorded for this clone. V gene TRBV19 combines with J gene TRBJ1-5; the D gene is possibly TRBD1 (5 bases). V shed 7 bases and J shed 7 bases, with 11 bases lying between them. This CDR3 is 12 amino acids long. Germline CDR1 reads LNHDA; CDR2 reads SQIVND (reference sequence). As DNA, the CDR3 is TGTGCCAGTAAGGGGAGGTTGCAGCCCCAGCATTTT. Its translation: CASKGRLQPQHF.

The chain is built from TRBV3-1 (or the pseudogene TRBV3-2) and TRBJ1-5; a weak D match, TRBD1 (6 bases). The germline V and J ends were trimmed by 6 bases and 3 bases, with 15 bases remaining between them. The CDR3 loop spans 15 amino acids. From germline, CDR1 is LGHDT and CDR2 YNNKEL (reference sequence). The CDR3 protein is CASSLTGTSNQPQHF. CDR3 bases: TGTGCCAGCAGTCTCACAGGGACTTCCAATCAGCCCCAGCATTTT.

This chain connects TRBV6-5 to TRBJ2-4; D is possibly TRBD1 (6 bases). The CDR3 spans 12 residues. Trimming cost V 6 bases and J 8 bases, with 11 bases left between them. Germline assignment: CDR1 MNHEY and CDR2 SVGAGI. This CDR3 is CASSGYRDIQYF. The CDR3 nucleotides are TGTGCCAGCAGCGGCTACAGGGACATTCAGTACTTC.

The chain uses TRBV11-3 and TRBJ2-2; 10 bases are a match to TRBD1. The J segment lost 2 bases and the V segment lost 5 bases, leaving 5 bases of the junction unmatched. The CDR3 consists of 16 residues. Germline V gene data show CDR1 as SGHNT and CDR2 as YENEEA. The CDR3 region is CASSPRTGGNTGELFF. The CDR3 DNA reads TGTGCCAGCAGCCCGAGGACAGGGGGAAACACCGGGGAGCTGTTTTTT.

V is TRBV11-2 and J is TRBJ2-2; unclear D gene. The CDR3 totals 12 residues. Trimming pared 1 base from V and 8 bases from J, leaving 5 bases between. The germline V gene has CDR1 SGHAT and CDR2 FQNNGV. CDR3 sequence (DNA): TGTGCCAGCAGCTTAGGGGTGGGGGAGCTGTTTTTT. It yields the protein CASSLGVGELFF. Variable domain in full (rest from reference TRBV11-2 and TRBJ2-2): EAGVAQSPRYKIIEKRQSVAFWCNPISGHATLYWYQQILGQGPKLLIQFQNNGVVDDSQLPKDRFSAERLKGVDSTLKIQPAKLEDSAVYLCASSLGVGELFFGEGSRLTVL.

J is TRBJ1-4 and V is TRBV4-2; 9 bases are shared with TRBD1. Germline CDR1 and CDR2: LGHNA and YNFKEQ. The CDR3 runs 16 residues. V dropped 0 bases and J dropped 7; count of bases not matched to a gene: 6. The CDR3 DNA follows: TGTGCCAGCAGCCAAGAAGGGGACAGGGCCAGTGAAAAACTGTTTTTT. Amino acids: CASSQEGDRASEKLFF.

This chain uses TRBV5-5 with TRBJ2-1; 11 bases fit TRBD2. CDR3 size: 15 residues. V gave up 2 bases and J gave up 8 bases; unmatched junction bases: 6. Germline-derived CDR1 and CDR2 are SGHKS and YYEKEE (reference sequence). CDR3 sequence reads: CASSLRLAGSYEQFF. DNA for the CDR3: TGTGCCAGCAGCTTAAGACTAGCGGGGAGCTATGAGCAGTTCTTC.

The rearrangement joins TRBV3-1 (or the pseudogene TRBV3-2) to TRBJ1-1; no clear D. Germline V gene lookup returns CDR1 LGHDT and CDR2 YNNKEL (reference sequence). V lost 1 base and J lost 4, with 7 bases in between. The CDR3 is 13 residues long. CDR3 sequence reads: CASSQGRATEAFF. The CDR3 coding sequence is TGTGCCAGCAGCCAAGGTCGCGCCACTGAAGCTTTCTTT.

By proportion, this clone is medium-sized. The genes are TRBV4-3 and TRBJ2-5; no firm D call. The CDR3 spans 15 residues. Germline V lookup: CDR1 LGHNA, CDR2 YSLEER. Trimming removed 1 base at V and 5 bases at J, with 14 bases between. The CDR3 DNA sequence: TGCGCCAGCAGCCAAGGAGGTGGTGTCCAGGAGACCCAGTACTTC. It codes for CASSQGGGVQETQYF.

The chain employs TRBV6-6 and TRBJ2-6; no definite D call. V lost 0 bases, J lost 2 bases, and 2 bases lay in between. The CDR3 runs 14 residues. CDR1 MNHNY and CDR2 SVGAGI come from the germline V gene (reference sequence). The CDR3 coding sequence is TGTGCCAGCAGTTACTCTACTGGGGCCAACGTCCTGACTTTC. It yields the protein CASSYSTGANVLTF.

This clone appeared a single time. This chain connects TRBV5-8 to TRBJ2-1; TRBD2 matches at 15 bases. After removal of 2 bases from V and 8 bases from J, the junction contained 8 bases not matched to a gene. Germline CDR1 is SGHTS and CDR2 is YDEGEE. The CDR3 runs 17 residues. The CDR3 loop reads CASSLWTSGRAADEQFF. For the CDR3, the DNA is TGTGCCAGCAGCTTATGGACTAGCGGGAGGGCCGCGGATGAGCAGTTCTTC.